This T cell receptor beta chain appears in the sequencing data of a study of T cells in Graves' hyperthyroidism and ophthalmopathy (dated by TCRdb to the late 2010s). Background for the entire study: Peripheral blood samples were taken at the time of initial diagnosis, prior to any treatment. To identify distinguishing TCR V-J signatures, a discovery cohort of some 100 patients was used, comprising approximately 40 with Graves' ophthalmopathy and 55 to 65 with stable Graves' hyperthyroidism. Prospective prediction of ophthalmopathy was tested in an independent validation cohort of 18 to 20 hyperthyroidism patients and 15 to 17 patients who later progressed to ophthalmopathy. The approximately 100 discovery patients were divided at random into training and test sets in a 7:3 ratio. In addition, the study compared T-cell repertoires in thyroid tissue and in blood from five to seven Graves' hyperthyroidism patients. After blood sampling, hyperthyroidism patients were treated with methimazole at a starting dose of 30 mg daily, and ophthalmopathy patients were treated with high-dose intravenous methylprednisolone. According to the paper, TCR Vbeta CDR3 sequencing was carried out on approximately 140 peripheral blood samples, which came from 40 to 45 ophthalmopathy, some 73 hyperthyroidism and approximately 17 progressor patients. The paper's findings and limits, for the study overall: Most expanded thyroid clonotypes (frequency above 0.001) were also found in blood, which suggests that blood repertoires may mirror thyroid immune responses. Sample size was not statistically predetermined, and investigators were not blinded to group allocation. In validation, progression to ophthalmopathy was predicted by the model with 70% to 71% sensitivity and roughly 76% specificity, a median of roughly six months before onset. In cross-validation, a model built on a 13 V-J signature told ophthalmopathy apart from stable hyperthyroidism with less than 90% sensitivity and roughly 83% specificity, and in testing the same model reached 80%/75%.

Amplification of TCR beta CDR3 regions was carried out from RNA transcripts. The TCR CDR3 was subjected to a first round of RT-PCR using the HTBI primer set and the Qiagen OneStep RT-PCR kit. The libraries were constructed in a second round of multiplex PCR and then size-selected and purified. Paired-end sequencing of the libraries was performed with 100 bp reads on an Illumina HiSeq2000. The paper's processing steps were these. SOAPnuke was used to process the raw data, throwing out any read that contained adapters or uncalled bases, had a mean Phred below 15, or lacked an exact constant-primer or identifier match. COPE v1.2.5 was used to merge high-quality paired reads, and clonotypes were defined as unique nucleotide sequences. MiTCR v1.1 was used to align clonotypes to the IMGT TRBV, TRBD and TRBJ reference segments. The analysis included only V-J combinations with a frequency above 0.0001, which together covered roughly 99% of the repertoires. The TCS score was defined as F50 (clonal expansion) divided by E x V (chaos), with BLOSUM62-based TCRdist calculated between CDR3 peptides within each V-J. Welch's t-statistics and random forest reduced roughly 540 V-J features to some 14, which were used in a naive Bayes classifier (R e1071). The public reads were reprocessed in TCRdb via fastp at Q25 and MiXCR, keeping in-frame beta chains. For every CDR3 protein sequence, its rows merge into one entry that carries the most common genes and DNA. TCRdb's processing, not the authors', yielded these V and J calls. Here the sample has some 380,000 distinct CDR3 sequences; approximately 15% occur a single time. Roughly 20% of the sample is held by the ten biggest clonotypes.

Deletion took 7 bases off V and 0 bases off J, with a span of 16 bases between the germline ends. The CDR3 has 17 amino acids, counting the end cysteine and phenylalanine. The DNA shown is the 51-base CDR3, in frame from base 1. About this clonotype itself: What antigen it recognizes has not been identified. No base qualities exist here, and no much larger clone lies one base off it.

Hyperthyroidism patients were newly diagnosed, with disease duration under 2 months, and aged 18 to 65 years. Exclusion was applied to patients with uncontrolled infections, other autoimmune diseases, pregnancy or lactation. Diagnoses were established on the basis of clinical symptoms, serum thyroxine and TRAb, thyroid ultrasound, and orbital computed tomography. Blood from progressor patients was collected at the time of first diagnosis with hyperthyroidism, before any ophthalmopathy symptoms had appeared. Ficoll-Paque density gradient centrifugation was used to isolate PBMCs from around 9.1 ml of fresh peripheral blood. Progressor patients were initially diagnosed with Graves' hyperthyroidism and developed ophthalmopathy during follow-up. Trizol reagent was used to extract total RNA, and RNA quality was then checked on an Agilent 2100 Bioanalyzer.

The receptor was isolated from a man aged 25-45 years with Graves' hyperthyroidism that later progressed to Graves' ophthalmopathy. The chain was built from TRBV12-3 or TRBV12-4 and TRBJ2-6, and perhaps TRBD1 as D gene, on 6 matching bases. Specimen: blood. The nucleotides are TGTGCCAGCACCCCCGCCACAGGGTCCTCTGGGGCCAACGTCCTGACTTTC. Its coded protein is CASTPATGSSGANVLTF.